The following is a T cell receptor (beta chain) sequence with its context. The source of the sample is a study of identifying expanded T cells in peripheral blood. Libraries were prepared by immunoSEQ multiplex PCR; TCRdb keeps only in-frame clonotypes and omits some of them. The table shows approximately 90,000 clones, with around 86% occurring only once. The CDR3 is 14 residues long. Trimming took 0 bases from V and 6 from J, leaving 11 bases between them. Germline CDR1 SGHVS, CDR2 FQNEAQ. This chain joins TRBV7-8 and TRBJ2-5; D not certain. The source material was blood. The sequence derives from a person between 18 and 75 years old in good health. DNA of the CDR3: TGTGCCAGCAGCTTAGCGGCAGGAAGGAAGACCCAGTACTTC. Its translation is CASSLAAGRKTQYF. The full variable domain, in which reference TRBV7-8 and TRBJ2-5 provide the parts outside the CDR3, is GAGVSQSPRYKVAKRGQDVALRCDPISGHVSLFWYQQALGQGPEFLTYFQNEAQLDKSGLPSDRFFAERPEGSVSTLKIQRTQQEDSAVYLCASSLAAGRKTQYFGPGTRLLVL.